This T cell receptor (beta chain) stems from a study of cytomegalovirus exposure and HLA in healthy donors. General study findings and limits: By a later analysis, the bulk of CMV-associated TCR beta chains appeared HLA-restricted. The sole available immune exposure information was CMV serostatus. Later analysis found that TCR beta chains associated with HLA were more clonally expanded than other, equally common chains. Most subjects had HLA-A and HLA-B alleles reportedly predicted accurately by TCR beta sequences.

This CDR3 comprises 12 residues. Germline CDR1 is MNHEY and CDR2 is SVGAGI. Trimming left V 5 bases short and J 2 bases short, with 5 bases between. PCR was performed using 60 Vbeta and 13 Jbeta primers. The method was immunoSEQ multiplex PCR; TCRdb's version includes in-frame clones alone and lacks a portion of them. The sample includes over 85,000 clones, 86% of them seen just once. Comments on this clone: Its antigen remains unknown.

Sequences were obtained from PBMCs. The TCR sequence derives from a man aged 35-49 years in good health and CMV-seronegative. The J gene is TRBJ2-3, the V gene TRBV6-5; D unclear. The CDR3 nucleotides read TGTGCCAGCAGTCAGTCCACAGATACGCAGTATTTT. Translating gives CASSQSTDTQYF.